The T cell receptor (beta chain) under discussion was sequenced for a study of T cells in Graves' hyperthyroidism and ophthalmopathy (dated by TCRdb to between 2018 and 2021). Regarding the complete study: Peripheral blood samples were taken at initial diagnosis, before any treatment was given. A discovery cohort of roughly 96 patients, about 43 with Graves' ophthalmopathy and about 58 with stable Graves' hyperthyroidism, was used to find distinguishing TCR V-J signatures. Whether ophthalmopathy could be predicted prospectively was tested in an independent validation cohort made up of fewer than 20 hyperthyroidism patients plus 17 patients who later progressed to ophthalmopathy. For training and testing, the 80 to 100 patients in the discovery cohort were randomly divided in a 7:3 ratio. The study also compared thyroid tissue and blood T-cell repertoires from over 5 Graves' hyperthyroidism patients. After sampling, hyperthyroidism patients received methimazole starting at 30 mg daily, and ophthalmopathy patients received high-dose intravenous methylprednisolone. The paper describes TCR Vbeta CDR3 sequencing of 140 or so peripheral blood samples, made up of 43 ophthalmopathy patients, 70 to 75 hyperthyroidism patients and approximately 17 progressor patients.

What the authors observed across the whole study: In validation, the model predicted progression to ophthalmopathy with over 65% sensitivity and about 73% specificity, a median of around six months before onset. Blood samples also contained most of the expanded thyroid clonotypes (frequency above 0.001), which suggests that blood repertoires may reflect thyroid immune responses. A model built on a 13 V-J signature distinguished ophthalmopathy from stable hyperthyroidism, reaching around 87% sensitivity and under 84% specificity in cross-validation and 80%/75% in testing. No statistical method was used to fix the sample size in advance, and group allocation was not hidden from the investigators.

The germline V gene sets CDR1 to SGHTS and CDR2 to YDEGEE. The junction carries 15 bases between V and J, which are trimmed by 0 bases and 2 bases respectively. Measured from the cysteine to the phenylalanine, the CDR3 is 17 residues long. Just the 51-base CDR3 DNA is kept, in frame starting at base 1. TCR beta CDR3 regions were amplified from RNA transcripts. The TCR CDR3 was subjected to a first round of RT-PCR using the HTBI primer set and the Qiagen OneStep RT-PCR kit. A second multiplex PCR round built the libraries, followed by size selection and purification. Paired-end sequencing of the libraries was performed with 100 bp reads on an Illumina HiSeq2000. As for the original processing: SOAPnuke was used to process the raw data, removing reads that contained adapters or uncalled bases, had a mean Phred below 15, or lacked an exact match to the constant primer or identifier. High-quality paired reads were merged with COPE v1.2.5, and unique nucleotide sequences were defined as clonotypes. Clonotypes were aligned to IMGT TRBV, TRBD and TRBJ reference segments using MiTCR v1.1. The analysis was restricted to V-J combinations with a frequency above 0.0001, which together covered about 99% of the repertoires. A TCS score was defined as the ratio of F50 (clonal expansion) to E x V (chaos), with BLOSUM62-based TCRdist applied between CDR3 peptides within each V-J. Welch's t-statistics and random forest reduced fewer than 550 V-J features to roughly 13, which were used in a naive Bayes classifier (R e1071). TCRdb reprocessing: public reads trimmed at Q25 with fastp, clones called with MiXCR, in-frame beta chains kept. Each record represents a unique CDR3 protein, reported with the most common genes and DNA among its rows. The V and J calls and clone size come from TCRdb's table, not from the authors' own analysis. A total of more than 500,000 distinct CDR3 sequences appear in this sample, about 16% of them only once. The ten most abundant clones make up less than 30% of the sample.

This clonotype has at least ten counts. The antigen it binds to is not known. Per-base quality was not reported, and no clone a single base away is much larger than it. Moderately to severely active disease, a Clinical Activity Score of at least 3, a NOSPECS grade of at least 4, and a duration under 3 months were present in ophthalmopathy patients. The study excluded patients with uncontrolled infections, other autoimmune diseases, pregnancy or lactation. Diagnoses relied on clinical symptoms, serum thyroxine and TRAb, thyroid ultrasound and orbital computed tomography. PBMCs were separated from approximately 9.9 ml of fresh peripheral blood using Ficoll-Paque density gradient centrifugation. Total RNA was extracted using Trizol reagent, and RNA quality was assessed on an Agilent 2100 Bioanalyzer.

The rearranged chain carries TRBV5-8 and TRBJ2-1, with a tentative D call of TRBD1 or TRBD2, each matching 5 bases. This TCR derives from a woman in her 30s with Graves' ophthalmopathy. The sample was blood. The nucleotides read TGTGCCAGCAGCTTGGTTATTCATCGGGGCACCTACAATGAGCAGTTCTTC. Its protein is CASSLVIHRGTYNEQFF. Where the CDR3 stops, the reference TRBV5-8 and TRBJ2-1 genes take over; the full variable domain is EAGVTQSPTHLIKTRGQQATLRCSPISGHTSVYWYQQALGLGLQFLLWYDEGEERNRGNFPPRFSGRQFPNYSSELNVNALELEDSALYLCASSLVIHRGTYNEQFFGPGTRLTVL.